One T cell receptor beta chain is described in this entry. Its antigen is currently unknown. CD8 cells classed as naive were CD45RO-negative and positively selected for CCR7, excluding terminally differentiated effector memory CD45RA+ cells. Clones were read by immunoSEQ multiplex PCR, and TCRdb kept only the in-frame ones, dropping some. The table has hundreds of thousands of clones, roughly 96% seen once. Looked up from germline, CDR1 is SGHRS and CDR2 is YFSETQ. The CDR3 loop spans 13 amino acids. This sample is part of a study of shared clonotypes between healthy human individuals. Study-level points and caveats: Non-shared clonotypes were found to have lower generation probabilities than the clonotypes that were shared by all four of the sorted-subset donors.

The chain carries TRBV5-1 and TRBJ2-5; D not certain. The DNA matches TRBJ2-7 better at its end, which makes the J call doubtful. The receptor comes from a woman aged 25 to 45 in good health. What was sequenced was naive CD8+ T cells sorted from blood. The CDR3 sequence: CASSPVATYEQYF. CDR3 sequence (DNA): TGCGCCAGCAGCCCGGTGGCGACCTACGAGCAGTACTTC.